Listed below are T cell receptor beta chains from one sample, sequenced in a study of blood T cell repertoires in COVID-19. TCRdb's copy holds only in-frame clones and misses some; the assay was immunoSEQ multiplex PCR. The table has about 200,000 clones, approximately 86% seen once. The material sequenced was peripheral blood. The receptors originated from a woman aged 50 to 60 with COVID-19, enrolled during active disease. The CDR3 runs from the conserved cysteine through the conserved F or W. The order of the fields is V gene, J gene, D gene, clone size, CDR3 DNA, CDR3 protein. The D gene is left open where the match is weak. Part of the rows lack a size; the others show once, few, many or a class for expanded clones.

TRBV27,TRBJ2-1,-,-,TGTGCCAGCAGTTCCAGGGCCCACTCAGAGTTCTTC,CASSSRAHSEFF
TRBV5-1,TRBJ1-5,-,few,TGCGCCAGCAGCTTGGCGGGAGGCAATCAGCCCCAGCATTTT,CASSLAGGNQPQHF
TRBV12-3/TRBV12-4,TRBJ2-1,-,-,TGTGCCAGCAGTTTAGTCCCCGGTGAGCAGTTCTTC,CASSLVPGEQFF
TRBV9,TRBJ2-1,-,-,TGTGCCAGCAGCGTAGACAGCCAGCAGTTCTTC,CASSVDSQQFF
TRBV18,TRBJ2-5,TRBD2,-,TGTGCCAGCTCACCATCGAGCGGGGGGGCCGTTGGGGAGACCCAGTACTTC,CASSPSSGGAVGETQYF
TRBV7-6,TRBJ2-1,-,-,TGTGCCAGCAGCTTACGGATGGGGCGGGGACCGTACAATGAGCAGTTCTTC,CASSLRMGRGPYNEQFF
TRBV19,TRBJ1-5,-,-,TGTGCCAGTAGTATAGAATCTTGGAGACCCAATCAGCCCCAGCATTTT,CASSIESWRPNQPQHF
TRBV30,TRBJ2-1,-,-,TGTGCCTGGGTACGGTTGGATGAGCAGTTCTTC,CAWVRLDEQFF
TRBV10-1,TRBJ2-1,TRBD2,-,TGCGCCAGCAGTGAGTCTAGCGGGGGGGCAACGATGCAGTTCTTC,CASSESSGGATMQFF
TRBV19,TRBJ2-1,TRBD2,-,TGTGCCAGTAGTATTAGGGCGGGGGGGCATTTATTACATGAGCAGTTCTTC,CASSIRAGGHLLHEQFF
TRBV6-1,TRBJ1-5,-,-,TGTGCCAGCGTAACAGGCGGCCTAAATCAGCCCCAGCATTTT,CASVTGGLNQPQHF
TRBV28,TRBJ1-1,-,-,TGTGCCAGCAGTTCGGTCTCCAGCAGACTCGGGACTGAAGCTTTCTTT,CASSSVSSRLGTEAFF
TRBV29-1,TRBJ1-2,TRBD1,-,TGCAGCGCGGGACAGGGGGACTATGGCTACACCTTC,CSAGQGDYGYTF
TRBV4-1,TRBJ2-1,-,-,TGCGCCAGCAGCCTCGTACCCGGGGATGAGCAGTTCTTC,CASSLVPGDEQFF
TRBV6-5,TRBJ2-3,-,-,TGTGCCAGCAGAGACACCTACCGGACAGATACGCAGTATTTT,CASRDTYRTDTQYF
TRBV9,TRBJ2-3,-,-,TGTGCCAGCAGCCCTGGGGGCCCTCGAGATACGCAGTATTTT,CASSPGGPRDTQYF
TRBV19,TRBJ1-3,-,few,TGTGCCAGTAGTATATCAGGTGGAAACACCATATATTTT,CASSISGGNTIYF
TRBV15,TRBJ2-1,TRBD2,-,TGTGCCACCAGCAGAGATGGGGTAGCGGGAGAGAAAGGCGATGAGCAGTTCTTC,CATSRDGVAGEKGDEQFF
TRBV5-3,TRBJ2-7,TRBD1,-,TGTGCCAGAACCTCGGGGGACGACCAGGGGGCTTCCTACGAGCAGTACTTC,CARTSGDDQGASYEQYF
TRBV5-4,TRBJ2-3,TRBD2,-,TGTGCCAGCAGCTACGGGGGGGCAAGGGATACGCAGTATTTT,CASSYGGARDTQYF
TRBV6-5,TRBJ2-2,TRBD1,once,TGTGCCAGCAGCCGAGGACAGGGAACCGGGGAGCTGTTTTTT,CASSRGQGTGELFF
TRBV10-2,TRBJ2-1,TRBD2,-,TGCGCCAGCAGTGTATCGGGGGGGAATGAGCAGTTCTTC,CASSVSGGNEQFF
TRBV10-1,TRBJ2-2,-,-,TGCGCCAGCCGGGGGAGGCGGGACACCGGGGAGCTGTTTTTT,CASRGRRDTGELFF
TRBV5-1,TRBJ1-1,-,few,TGCGCCAGCAGGCGAGTACAGCTGAACACTGAAGCTTTCTTT,CASRRVQLNTEAFF
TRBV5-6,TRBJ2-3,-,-,TGTGCCAGCAGCTCTTCGCGCAGAGGGCCAATGGTGACAGATACGCAGTATTTT,CASSSSRRGPMVTDTQYF
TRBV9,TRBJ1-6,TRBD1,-,TGTGCCAGCAGCGCTACAGGGGATACGACACCCCTCCACTTT,CASSATGDTTPLHF